Reported below is one TCR beta chain. Its target is unknown. Germline and junction disagree at one end, which may indicate a read error. Co-extraction yielded RNA and DNA from about 20-30 mg of unsorted bulk tissue. Every tumor contributed samples taken at five separate regions. The data are from a study of tumor-infiltrating lymphocytes in primary liver carcinoma. From roughly 500 ng total RNA, TCR beta cDNA was generated with a primer in the constant region. What produced the TCR beta libraries was three nested multiplex PCR rounds using slightly modified ARM-PCR. Researchers ran the first two PCR rounds for 10 cycles each with TRBV1-TRBV30 forward primers and a C-beta reverse primer. One entry per CDR3 protein results from TCRdb running MiXCR on the multiplex PCR reads. The sample comprises around 120,000 distinct CDR3 sequences, roughly 69% of which are singletons, and about a tenth rests with the top ten.

Germline V gene sequence: CDR1 SGHRS, CDR2 YFSETQ. The CDR3 is made up of 18 amino acids. Study conclusions and caveats: The study found tumor-adjacent and tumor-blood pairs overlapped less than tumor region pairs.

What was sequenced was liver tumor tissue from sampling region 1. Subset: tumor region T1, superior pole. J is TRBJ2-1 and V is TRBV5-1; 12 bases agree with TRBD1. This TCR came from a woman aged 60 to 75 with primary liver carcinoma and hepatitis B virus infection. DNA for the CDR3: TGCGCCAACAGCCCGGAAGCCGGTGGGGACAGGGGGCGCAATGAGCAGTTCTTC. Protein sequence: CANSPEAGGDRGRNEQFF.